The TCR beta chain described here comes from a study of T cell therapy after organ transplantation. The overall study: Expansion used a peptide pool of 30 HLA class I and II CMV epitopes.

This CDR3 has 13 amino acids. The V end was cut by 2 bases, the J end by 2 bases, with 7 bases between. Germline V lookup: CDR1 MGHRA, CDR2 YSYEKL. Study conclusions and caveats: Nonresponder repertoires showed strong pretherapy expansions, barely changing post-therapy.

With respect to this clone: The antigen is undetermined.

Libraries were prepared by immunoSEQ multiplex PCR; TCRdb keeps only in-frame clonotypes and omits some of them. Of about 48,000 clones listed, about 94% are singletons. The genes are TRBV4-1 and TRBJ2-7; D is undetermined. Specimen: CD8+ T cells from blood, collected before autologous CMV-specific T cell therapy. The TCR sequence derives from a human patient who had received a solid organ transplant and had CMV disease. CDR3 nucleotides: TGCGCCAGCAGCCAACGACAAGCCTACGAGCAGTACTTC. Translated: CASSQRQAYEQYF.